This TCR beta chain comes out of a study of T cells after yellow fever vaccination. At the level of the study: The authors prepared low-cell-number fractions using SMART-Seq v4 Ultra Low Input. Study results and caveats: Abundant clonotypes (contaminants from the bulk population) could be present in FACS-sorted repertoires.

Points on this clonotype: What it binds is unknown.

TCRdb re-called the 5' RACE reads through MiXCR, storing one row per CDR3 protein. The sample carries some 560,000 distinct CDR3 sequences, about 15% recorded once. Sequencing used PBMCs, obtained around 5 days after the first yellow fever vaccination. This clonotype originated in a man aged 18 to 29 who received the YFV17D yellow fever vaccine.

The CDR3 nucleotides are TGTGCCACCAGCGGTCGACAGGGGAGGTATCAGCCCCAGCATTTT. Amino acids: CATSGRQGRYQPQHF. This rearrangement joins TRBV15 to TRBJ1-5, with TRBD1 matching 8 bases. This CDR3 spans 15 amino acids. V lost 5 bases and J lost 5; bases outside the gene matches: 8. Germline CDR1 is LNHNV and CDR2 is YYDKDF (reference sequence).